These 22 T cell receptor beta chains originate from one sample sequenced in a study of cytomegalovirus exposure and HLA in healthy donors (TCRdb year 2017). Library construction relied on the immunoSEQ multiplex PCR assay. A mixture of 60 forward primers for TCR Vbeta segments and 13 reverse primers for TCR Jbeta segments was used in the multiplex PCR. Sourced from immuneACCESS, this table was stored by TCRdb with only in-frame sequences that have V and J called. A share of the clones is absent; for the studies checked, an unresolved V gene accounts for under half, and the remainder has no known explanation. The sample's clone listing holds under 50,000 clones. The ten largest clonotypes hold around a sixth of the sample. Sequenced: PBMCs. All receptors derive from a male donor in good health and CMV-seronegative.

As DNA, the CDR3 is TGCGCCAGCAGCTTGGGTCAGCAAGAGACCCAGTACTTC. This encodes CASSLGQQETQYF. The chain recombines TRBV5-1 with TRBJ2-5; D gene unclear. The CDR3 runs 13 residues. Between the trimmed V and J ends, which lost 0 bases and 2 bases, there was a span of 5 bases. Germline V gene data show CDR1 as SGHRS and CDR2 as YFSETQ.

This chain uses TRBV2 with TRBJ2-7, with a weak D call TRBD1 (5 bases). V dropped 3 bases and J dropped 2 bases, with 17 bases sitting between them. The CDR3 is made up of 16 amino acids. Germline loops: CDR1 SNHLY, CDR2 FYNNEI. CDR3 in DNA: TGTGCCAGCAGTGATTTAAGGGGATCTGACCCCTACGAGCAGTACTTC. This gives the protein CASSDLRGSDPYEQYF. Using reference TRBV2 and TRBJ2-7 for the parts outside the CDR3, the full variable domain is EPEVTQTPSHQVTQMGQEVILRCVPISNHLYFYWYRQILGQKVEFLVSFYNNEISEKSEIFDDQFSVERPDGSNFTLKIRSTKLEDSAMYFCASSDLRGSDPYEQYFGPGTRLTVT.

The rearrangement joins TRBV5-6 to TRBJ1-3, with TRBD1 as a possible D gene (5 bases). Germline CDR1 is SGHDT and CDR2 is YYEEEE. The CDR3 totals 15 residues. V was shortened by 4 bases and J by 4 bases, with 15 bases between the two germline ends. CDR3 amino acids: CASSPERGRGNTIYF. The CDR3 bases are TGTGCCAGCAGCCCAGAAAGGGGAAGAGGAAACACCATATATTTT. Full variable domain (outside the CDR3, taken from reference TRBV5-6 and TRBJ1-3): DAGVTQSPTHLIKTRGQQVTLRCSPKSGHDTVSWYQQALGQGPQFIFQYYEEEERQRGNFPDRFSGHQFPNYSSELNVNALLLGDSALYLCASSPERGRGNTIYFGEGSWLTVV.

This rearrangement joins TRBV18 to TRBJ2-3, with 11 bases that match TRBD2. The ends lost 2 bases at V and 2 bases at J; junction bases unmatched: 6. Per germline, CDR1 KGHSH and CDR2 LQKENI. The CDR3 sequence is 17 residues long. CDR3: CASSPLLAGGNTDTQYF. CDR3 in DNA: TGTGCCAGCTCACCATTGCTAGCGGGGGGTAACACAGATACGCAGTATTTT.

This rearrangement joins TRBV5-8 to TRBJ1-3; 7 nucleotides align to TRBD1. Trimming removed 0 bases from V and 2 bases from J; junction bases left unmatched: 2. The CDR3 is made up of 15 amino acids. Germline-derived CDR1 and CDR2 are SGHTS and YDEGEE. The CDR3 DNA reads TGTGCCAGCAGCTTGGTGCAGGGGGCTGGAAACACCATATATTTT. Translating it yields CASSLVQGAGNTIYF.

The V call is TRBV29-1, the J call TRBJ1-5; D ambiguous. CDR1 is SQVTM and CDR2 is ANQGSEA in the germline V gene. This CDR3 is 12 amino acids long. Trimming removed 4 bases at V and 7 bases at J, with 11 bases between. CDR3 sequence (DNA): TGCAGCGTTGCTTCAGGCTCCCAGCCCCAGCATTTT. As protein: CSVASGSQPQHF.

CDR3 amino acids: CASSEDAGRGNSPLHF. The CDR3 DNA sequence: TGTGCCAGCAGTGAAGACGCGGGGAGGGGGAATTCACCCCTCCACTTT. The gene calls are TRBV6-1 and TRBJ1-6; TRBD1 is a possible D gene (6 bases). V lost 1 base to trimming and J lost 7 bases, with 14 bases between them. The CDR3 consists of 16 residues. Germline lookup yields CDR1 MNHNS and CDR2 SASEGT.

The rearrangement joins TRBV30 to TRBJ1-1; 7 positions agree with TRBD1. Germline CDR1 and CDR2: GTSNPN and SVGIG (reference sequence). V was clipped by 5 bases and J by 3 bases; unmatched bases: 6. The CDR3 is 13 residues long. In nucleotides, the CDR3 is TGTGCCTGGTCGGGACAGCATGACACTGAAGCTTTCTTT. It specifies CAWSGQHDTEAFF.

V usage is TRBV5-4 and J usage is TRBJ2-4, with D maybe TRBD1 (5 bases). This CDR3 has 15 residues. From germline, CDR1 is SGHNT and CDR2 YYREEE (reference sequence). V was trimmed by 4 bases and J by 2 bases, leaving 13 bases between them. This chain's CDR3 is CASSTTRATKNIQYF. The CDR3 DNA reads TGTGCCAGCAGCACAACCAGGGCAACCAAAAACATTCAGTACTTC.

V gene TRBV11-3 combines with J gene TRBJ2-2, with TRBD1 as a possible D gene (5 bases). Between the trimmed V and J ends, which lost 5 bases and 5 bases, there was a span of 12 bases. There are 14 residues in the CDR3. The germline gives CDR1 SGHNT, CDR2 YENEEA. The CDR3 DNA reads as TGTGCCAGCAGCCCTTTAGGGGCGACCGGGGAGCTGTTTTTT. Translation: CASSPLGATGELFF.

In nucleotides, the CDR3 is TGCGCCAGCAGCCAAGAAGGGACAGGGGACGCTTTCTTT. It codes for CASSQEGTGDAFF. The rearrangement uses TRBV4-3 and TRBJ1-1; 10 nucleotides agree with TRBD1. After removal of 0 bases from V and 11 bases from J, the junction contained 3 bases not matched to a gene. The CDR3 length is 13 residues. Germline values: CDR1 LGHNA, CDR2 YSLEER.

This rearrangement joins TRBV21-1 to TRBJ1-1. TRBV21-1 represents a pseudogene. This CDR3 has 16 amino acids. CDR3 loop: CASSKALSPGNTEAFF. CDR3 in DNA: TGTGCCAGCAGCAAAGCGCTTAGCCCGGGGAACACTGAAGCTTTCTTT.

Frequency places this clone as medium-sized. A read error may account for a junction end that differs from germline. The chain uses TRBV7-7 and TRBJ2-5; 7 bases agree with TRBD2. This CDR3 has 14 amino acids. Per the germline V gene, CDR1 is SSHAT and CDR2 is FNYEAQ (reference sequence). The CDR3: CASSLEAGVETQYF. CDR3 DNA: TGTGCTAGCAGCTTAGAGGCGGGGGTTGAGACCCAGTACTTC.

This chain links TRBV30 with TRBJ2-6; the match to TRBD1 covers 9 bases. The CDR3 has 20 residues. The germline V gene encodes CDR1 GTSNPN and CDR2 SVGIG (reference sequence). Unmatched junction bases numbered 16, after V lost 0 bases and J lost 4 bases. The DNA of the CDR3 is TGTGCCTGGAGTGTCCTACGCCTCCGGGACAGGGCTCCCGGGGCCAACGTCCTGACTTTC. This sequence encodes CAWSVLRLRDRAPGANVLTF.

The chain links TRBV4-3 to TRBJ2-5, with 10 bases aligning to TRBD1. The DNA matches TRBJ2-7 better at its end, which makes the J call doubtful. The CDR3 is 16 residues long. Germline CDR1 LGHNA, CDR2 YSLEER. The CDR3 DNA follows: TGCGCCAGCAGCCAAGGATTCGGGACAGGGGCCTACGAGCAGTACTTC. This codes for CASSQGFGTGAYEQYF.

The V call is TRBV19, the J call TRBJ1-5; D ambiguous. The CDR3 is made up of 13 amino acids. V lost 10 bases and J 0 bases, leaving 10 bases between the germline ends. Per germline, CDR1 LNHDA and CDR2 SQIVND (reference sequence). The CDR3 region has the DNA TGTGCCACCCAAGGAGATAGCAATCAGCCCCAGCATTTT. It encodes CATQGDSNQPQHF.

J is TRBJ1-3 and V is TRBV30; 7 nucleotides align to TRBD1. The CDR3 runs 15 residues. V lost 0 bases to trimming and J lost 8 bases; unmatched junction nucleotides: 10. Germline assignment: CDR1 GTSNPN and CDR2 SVGIG (reference sequence). CDR3 DNA sequence: TGTGCCTGGAGTGTAAACCGGGACAGAAGGGACACCATATATTTT. Its protein product is CAWSVNRDRRDTIYF.

The gene calls are TRBV9 and TRBJ1-1; possible D gene TRBD1, 6 bases. CDR1 is SGDLS, CDR2 YYNGEE, per germline. V dropped 4 bases and J dropped 4 bases, with 14 bases sitting between them. This CDR3 contains 14 residues. For the CDR3, the DNA is TGTGCCAGCAGCAAGGACAGTTCACTCACTGAAGCTTTCTTT. It translates to CASSKDSSLTEAFF.

V gene TRBV6-1 combines with J gene TRBJ2-3; D is possibly TRBD2 (5 bases). Germline values: CDR1 MNHNS, CDR2 SASEGT. The CDR3 loop spans 18 amino acids. Trimming removed 1 base at V and 0 bases at J, with 17 bases between. CDR3 bases: TGTGCCAGCAGTGAAGGAGTAGGGAGTCTCCATAGCACAGATACGCAGTATTTT. Translating it yields CASSEGVGSLHSTDTQYF.

The chain is built from TRBV5-1 and TRBJ1-3, with D possibly matching TRBD1 (6 bases). Germline lookup yields CDR1 SGHRS and CDR2 YFSETQ. V was shortened by 1 base and J by 3 bases, with 11 bases between the two germline ends. This CDR3 region has 15 residues. The CDR3: CASSLQGLGGNTIYF. In DNA form, the CDR3 reads TGCGCCAGCAGCTTGCAGGGGCTGGGTGGAAACACCATATATTTT.

The chain uses TRBV7-2 and TRBJ1-4, with D maybe TRBD1 (5 bases). Germline-derived CDR1 and CDR2 are SGHTA and FQGNSA. Trimming cost V 2 bases and J 7 bases, with 14 bases left between them. The CDR3 consists of 15 residues. CDR3 region: CASSLLGGGGEKLFF. DNA of the CDR3: TGTGCCAGCAGCTTACTTGGGGGGGGAGGTGAAAAACTGTTTTTT.

The V gene is TRBV27, the J gene TRBJ2-7; possibly TRBD2 for D (5 bases). The CDR3 length is 13 residues. CDR1 and CDR2 from the germline V gene are MNHEY and SMNVEV (reference sequence). With 1 base removed from V and 7 bases from J, the gap between germline ends came to 11 bases. The chain's CDR3 is CASSLFKSGEQYF. CDR3 bases: TGTGCCAGCAGTTTATTTAAATCGGGGGAGCAGTACTTC.